This entry lists 6 T cell receptor beta chains sequenced from one sample in a study of T and B cells in COVID-19 patients. Each TRB amplification used about 250-550 ng of genomic DNA from blood. TRB rearrangements were amplified by multiplex PCR with BIOMED2 TRB-A/B primers. TCRdb re-called the multiplex PCR reads through MiXCR, storing one row per CDR3 protein. The sample holds roughly 5,400 distinct CDR3 sequences; around a quarter are singletons and the top ten take around 14%. Sequencing was done on a sample of blood. The receptor set was obtained from a human donor with active COVID-19.

The V and J genes are TRBV2 and TRBJ2-3; D assignment may be TRBD1 or TRBD2 (5 bases each). From germline, CDR1 is SNHLY and CDR2 FYNNEI. V lost 11 bases, J lost 2 bases, and 17 bases lay in between. The CDR3 covers 14 residues. DNA of the CDR3: TGTGCCTCAACGACCGGGACGGACACAGATACGCAGTATTTT. As protein: CASTTGTDTDTQYF.

By share of the sample, this clonotype is medium-sized. V is TRBV6-1 and J is TRBJ2-1, with 12 bases aligning to TRBD2. There are 16 residues in the CDR3. Per the germline V gene, CDR1 is MNHNS and CDR2 is SASEGT. The trim removed 1 base at V and 7 bases at J, leaving 5 bases unmatched. CDR3 nucleotide sequence: TGTGCCAGCAGTGAAGGACTAGCGGGAGTAGGTAATGAGCAGTTCTTC. Residues: CASSEGLAGVGNEQFF.

Relative to its sample, this clonotype is medium-sized. The chain links TRBV12-3 or TRBV12-4 to TRBJ1-6, with TRBD1 matching over 8 bases. This CDR3 has 14 amino acids. Trimming cost V 7 bases and J 7 bases; bases outside gene matches: 6. The CDR3 is CASNSQGANSPLHF. The DNA of the CDR3 is TGTGCCAGCAACTCCCAGGGGGCAAATTCACCCCTCCACTTT.

The rearrangement joins TRBV7-2 to TRBJ2-1, with 11 bases identical to TRBD2. The V segment lost 5 bases and the J segment 7 bases; nucleotides outside the gene matches: 19. Germline CDR1 is SGHTA and CDR2 is FQGNSA. The CDR3 has 19 residues. The CDR3 nucleotides read TGTGCCAGCAGCCATAAACGTCTAGCGGGAGGAGGGGTACGGAATGAGCAGTTCTTC. Encoded protein: CASSHKRLAGGGVRNEQFF.

This sequence joins TRBV7-2 and TRBJ1-1, with no clear D. Germline V gene sequence: CDR1 SGHTA, CDR2 FQGNSA. This CDR3 is 15 amino acids long. V was cut by 5 bases and J by 0 bases, with 13 bases left in between. The CDR3 is CASSTDPVVNTEAFF. The CDR3 DNA is TGTGCCAGCAGCACGGACCCGGTGGTGAACACTGAAGCTTTCTTT.

The genes are TRBV20-1 and TRBJ2-1; 11 bases line up with TRBD2. Germline V gene sequence: CDR1 DFQATT, CDR2 SNEGSKA (reference sequence). The CDR3 extends over 14 amino acids. The junction had 5 bases not matched to a gene; V was cut back by 6 bases and J by 4 bases. CDR3 residues: CSAMGLAEYNEQFF. The CDR3 bases are TGCAGTGCCATGGGACTAGCGGAATACAATGAGCAGTTCTTC.